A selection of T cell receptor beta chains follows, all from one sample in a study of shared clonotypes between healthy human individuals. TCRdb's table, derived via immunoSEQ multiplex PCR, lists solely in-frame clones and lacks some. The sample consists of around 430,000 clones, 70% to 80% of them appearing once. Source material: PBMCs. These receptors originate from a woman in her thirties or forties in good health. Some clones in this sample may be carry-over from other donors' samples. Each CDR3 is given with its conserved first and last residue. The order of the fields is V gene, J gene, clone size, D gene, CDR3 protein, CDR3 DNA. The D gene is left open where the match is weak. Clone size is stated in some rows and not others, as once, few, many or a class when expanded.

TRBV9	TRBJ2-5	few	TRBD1	CASSVGLGTGMRQETQYF	TGTGCCAGCAGCGTAGGCTTAGGGACAGGGATGCGACAAGAGACCCAGTACTTC
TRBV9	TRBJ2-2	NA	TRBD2	CASSVGSAGGTGELFF	TGTGCCAGCAGCGTAGGTTCCGCGGGAGGAACCGGGGAGCTGTTTTTT
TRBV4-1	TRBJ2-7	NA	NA	CASSQEPGFSYEQYF	TGCGCCAGCAGCCAAGAACCGGGATTCTCCTACGAGCAGTACTTC
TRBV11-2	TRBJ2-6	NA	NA	CASSLMSAGANVLTF	TGTGCCAGCAGCTTAATGAGCGCCGGGGCCAACGTCCTGACTTTC
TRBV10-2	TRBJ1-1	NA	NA	CASSGQWLGDAFF	TGCGCCAGCAGTGGCCAGTGGTTGGGTGACGCTTTCTTT
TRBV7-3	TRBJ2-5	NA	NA	CASSSLGRDEETQYF	TGTGCCAGCAGCTCATTGGGGCGGGATGAGGAGACCCAGTACTTC
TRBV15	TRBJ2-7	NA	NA	CATSDGLSSYEQYF	TGTGCCACCAGCGACGGACTGAGCTCCTACGAGCAGTACTTC
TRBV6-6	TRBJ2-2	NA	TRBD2	CASGTTPPSNTGELFF	TGTGCCAGCGGGACTACCCCTCCTTCGAACACCGGGGAGCTGTTTTTT
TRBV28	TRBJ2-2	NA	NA	CASSGPRGTGELFF	TGTGCCAGCAGTGGGCCGCGGGGAACCGGGGAGCTGTTTTTT
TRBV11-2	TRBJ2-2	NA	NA	CASSSGFTNTGELFF	TGTGCCAGCAGCTCAGGATTTACGAACACCGGGGAGCTGTTTTTT
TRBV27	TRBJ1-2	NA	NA	CASSFHGSSYGYTF	TGTGCCAGCAGTTTTCACGGGTCCTCCTATGGCTACACCTTC
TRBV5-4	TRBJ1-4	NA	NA	CASSKGQELFF	TGTGCCAGCAGCAAGGGCCAGGAACTGTTTTTT
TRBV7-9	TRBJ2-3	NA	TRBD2	CASSLTTSGRAADTQYF	TGTGCCAGCAGCTTAACCACTAGCGGGAGGGCGGCAGATACGCAGTATTTT
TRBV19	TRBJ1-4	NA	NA	CASSVQGGSEKLFF	TGTGCCAGTAGTGTCCAGGGAGGTTCGGAAAAACTGTTTTTT
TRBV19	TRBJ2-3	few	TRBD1	CASKNRGPSTDTQYF	TGTGCCAGTAAAAACAGGGGGCCGAGCACAGATACGCAGTATTTT
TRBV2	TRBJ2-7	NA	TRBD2	CASSEGLAGRAYEQYF	TGTGCCAGCAGTGAAGGACTAGCGGGCCGGGCCTACGAGCAGTACTTC
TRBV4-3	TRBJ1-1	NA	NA	CASSLYEQPNTEAFF	TGCGCCAGCAGCCTTTATGAACAGCCGAACACTGAAGCTTTCTTT
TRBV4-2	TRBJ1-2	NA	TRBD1	CASSQDGDSYGYTF	TGTGCCAGCAGCCAAGATGGGGACAGCTATGGCTACACCTTC
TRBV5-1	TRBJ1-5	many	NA	CASSWISGEAQHF	TGCGCCAGCAGCTGGATTAGTGGGGAGGCCCAGCATTTT
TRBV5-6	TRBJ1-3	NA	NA	CASSLGVAGNTIYF	TGTGCCAGCAGCTTGGGGGTAGCTGGAAACACCATATATTTT
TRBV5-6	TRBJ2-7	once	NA	CASSLGKYEQYF	TGTGCCAGCAGCTTGGGAAAATACGAGCAGTACTTC
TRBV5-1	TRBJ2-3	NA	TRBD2	CASSLSGRASMDTQYF	TGCGCCAGCAGCTTAAGCGGGAGGGCTAGCATGGATACGCAGTATTTT
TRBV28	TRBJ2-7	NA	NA	CASSLSGASGPYEQYF	TGTGCCAGCAGTTTATCAGGGGCTAGCGGTCCCTACGAGCAGTACTTC
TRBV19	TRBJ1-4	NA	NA	CASTDHRRGNEKLFF	TGTGCCAGTACGGATCACAGACGTGGTAATGAAAAACTGTTTTTT
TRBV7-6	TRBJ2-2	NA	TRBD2	CASSSTRRTSGANTGELFF	TGTGCCAGCAGCTCAACCCGAAGGACTAGCGGGGCGAACACCGGGGAGCTGTTTTTT
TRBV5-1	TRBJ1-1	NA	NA	CASSFRLQNTEAFF	TGCGCCAGCAGCTTCAGACTCCAGAACACTGAAGCTTTCTTT
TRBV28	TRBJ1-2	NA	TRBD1	CASSFPGGDGYTF	TGTGCCAGCAGTTTCCCAGGGGGGGATGGCTACACCTTC
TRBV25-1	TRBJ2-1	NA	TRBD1	CASSEGQGRGNEQFF	TGTGCCAGCAGTGAGGGACAGGGAAGGGGCAATGAGCAGTTCTTC
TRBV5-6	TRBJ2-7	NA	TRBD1	CASGGQGYEQYF	TGTGCCAGCGGGGGACAGGGGTACGAGCAGTACTTC
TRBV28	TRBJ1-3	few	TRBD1	CTTGAGNTIYF	TGTACTACAGGGGCTGGAAACACCATATATTTT
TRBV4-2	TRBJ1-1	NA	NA	CASSQDLGDNTEAFF	TGTGCCAGCAGCCAAGATTTGGGGGATAACACCGAAGCTTTCTTT
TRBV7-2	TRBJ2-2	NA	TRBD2	CASSLTSGRHGELFF	TGTGCCAGCAGCTTAACTAGCGGGAGACACGGGGAGCTGTTTTTT
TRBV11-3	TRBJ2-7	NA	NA	CASSLVFRTEPYEQYF	TGTGCCAGCAGCTTAGTATTCCGGACAGAACCCTACGAGCAGTACTTC
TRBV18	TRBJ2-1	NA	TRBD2	CASSPLGLAGGDEQFF	TGTGCCAGCTCACCACTGGGACTAGCGGGAGGGGATGAGCAGTTCTTC
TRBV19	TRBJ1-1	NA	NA	CASSTGRTTMNTEAFF	TGTGCCAGCTCGACTGGACGGACCACAATGAACACTGAAGCTTTCTTT
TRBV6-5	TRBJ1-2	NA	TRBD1	CASSQRTGMLYGYTF	TGTGCCAGCAGTCAACGGACAGGGATGTTATATGGCTACACCTTC
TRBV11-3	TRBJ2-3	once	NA	CASSLESRGADTQYF	TGTGCCAGCAGCTTAGAATCTCGGGGTGCGGATACGCAGTATTTT
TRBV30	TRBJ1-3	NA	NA	CAWSVKSGNTIYF	TGTGCCTGGAGTGTAAAATCTGGAAACACCATATATTTT
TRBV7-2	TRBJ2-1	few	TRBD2	CASSMGLAGLAGYNEQFF	TGTGCCAGCAGCATGGGACTAGCGGGACTAGCGGGGTACAATGAGCAGTTCTTC
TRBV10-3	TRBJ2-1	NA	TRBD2	CAISSGTSRLNEQFF	TGTGCCATCAGTTCCGGGACTAGTCGGTTGAATGAGCAGTTCTTC
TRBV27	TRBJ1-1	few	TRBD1	CASSLRGPNTEAFF	TGTGCCAGCAGTTTAAGGGGGCCGAACACTGAAGCTTTCTTT
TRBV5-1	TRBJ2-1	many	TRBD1	CASSPGQGTYNEQFF	TGCGCCAGCAGCCCGGGACAGGGGACCTACAATGAGCAGTTCTTC
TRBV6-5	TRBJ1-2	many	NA	CASSPGKYYGYTF	TGTGCCAGCAGTCCAGGGAAGTACTATGGCTACACCTTC
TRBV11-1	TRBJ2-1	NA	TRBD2	CASSLRASGRAVQFF	TGTGCCAGCAGCTTACGGGCTAGCGGGCGGGCAGTGCAGTTCTTC
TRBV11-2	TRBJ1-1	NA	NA	CASSSSLNTEAFF	TGTGCCAGCAGCTCCTCACTGAACACTGAAGCTTTCTTT
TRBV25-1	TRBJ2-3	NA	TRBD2	CASSPPGLARGTDTQYF	TGTGCCAGCAGTCCCCCGGGACTAGCGAGGGGCACAGATACGCAGTATTTT
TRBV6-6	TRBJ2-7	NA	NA	CASSSTALYEQYF	TGTGCCAGCAGTTCCACAGCACTCTACGAGCAGTACTTC
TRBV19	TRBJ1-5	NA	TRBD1	CASSTTGGPDQPQHF	TGTGCCAGTAGTACGACAGGGGGCCCCGATCAGCCCCAGCATTTT
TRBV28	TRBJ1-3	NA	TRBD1	CASSLTGGYSGNTIYF	TGTGCCAGCAGTTTAACAGGGGGATACTCTGGAAACACCATATATTTT
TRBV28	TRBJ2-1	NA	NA	CASTPGVVAGNEQFF	TGTGCCAGCACCCCAGGGGTGGTGGCTGGCAATGAGCAGTTCTTC